This T cell receptor (beta chain) comes out of a study of early stage breast cancer tumors. For the study at large: Most invasive tumors, about 75% of the 16, were ER+/PR+/HER2-. Each sample averaged about 9.4-fold read coverage.

About this clone: Its matching antigen is unknown.

Study-wide results and limits: Bulk DNA sequencing of unsorted cells missed chain pairing and markers. Tumor and normal breast were distinguished via blood comparison in about 90% of the 16 patients.

Using immunoSEQ multiplex PCR, the repertoire was profiled, and TCRdb retains in-frame clones only, with some absent. The top ten clones hold 7.5% to 10% of a sample with 20,000 to 30,000 clones, around 70% of them seen once. Germline CDR1 and CDR2: SGDLS and YYNGEE. V lost 6 bases, J lost 4 bases, and 9 bases stayed unmatched. The CDR3 covers 15 residues. This receptor was taken from a person between 55 and 69 years old with breast cancer. Material: breast tumor tissue. V is TRBV9 and J is TRBJ2-2; the match to TRBD1 covers 7 bases. CDR3 nucleotides: TGTGCCAGCAACATCCGGGACAGCGGCACCGGGGAGCTGTTTTTT. Translation gives CASNIRDSGTGELFF.